This TCR beta chain was sequenced during a study of tumor-infiltrating lymphocytes in primary liver carcinoma. Study as a whole: Patients' primary liver carcinoma was surgically resected. Patients, male and female, were 30 to 69 years old. Whole-study findings and limits: The overlap of tumor-adjacent and tumor-blood pairs was smaller than that of tumor region pairs.

Germline-derived CDR1 and CDR2 are SGHVS and FQNEAQ. V shed 7 bases and J shed 4 bases, with 20 bases lying between them. CDR3 length: 15 residues. Unsorted whole blood served as the source of blood RNA, and germline DNA was extracted as well. The study enrolled treatment-naive patients with chronic HBV infection. TCR beta cDNA was reverse-transcribed from approximately 0.45 ug of total RNA. The reaction used a constant-region primer and ProtoScript II reverse transcriptase. Sequencing libraries for TCR beta derived from three nested multiplex PCR rounds that used slightly modified ARM-PCR. In the first two PCR rounds, TRBV1-TRBV30 forward primers were paired with a C-beta reverse primer, and each round lasted roughly 9 cycles. TCRdb passed the multiplex PCR reads through MiXCR, listing each CDR3 protein once. In the table there are 320,000 or so distinct CDR3 sequences, more than 55% of which are singletons.

This clonotype appeared many times. No antigen is known for it. The receptor comes from a man aged 40-49 years with primary liver carcinoma and hepatitis B virus infection. The chain is built from TRBV7-8 and TRBJ2-7; D ambiguous. The sequenced sample consisted of peripheral blood. CDR3 DNA sequence: TGTGCCAGCACCGTTCGGTCGGCACCGGCGTACGAGCAGTACTTC. This translates into CASTVRSAPAYEQYF.